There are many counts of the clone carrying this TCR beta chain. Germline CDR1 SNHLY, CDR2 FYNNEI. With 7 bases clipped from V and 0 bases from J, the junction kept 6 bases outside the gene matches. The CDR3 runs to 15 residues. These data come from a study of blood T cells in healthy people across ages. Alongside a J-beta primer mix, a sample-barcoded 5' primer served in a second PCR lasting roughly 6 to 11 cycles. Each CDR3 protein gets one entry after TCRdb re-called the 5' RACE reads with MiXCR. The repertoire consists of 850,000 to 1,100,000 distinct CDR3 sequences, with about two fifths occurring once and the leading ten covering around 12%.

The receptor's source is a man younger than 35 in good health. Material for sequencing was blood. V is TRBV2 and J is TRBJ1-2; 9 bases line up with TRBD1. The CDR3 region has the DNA TGTGCCAGCACCAGGACAGGGGCCTCTAACTATGGCTACACCTTC. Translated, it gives CASTRTGASNYGYTF.